This T cell receptor (beta chain) comes out of a study of blood T cell repertoires in COVID-19. For the study at large: Sources were T cells, B-cell-depleted T cells, or PBMCs; the material itself was cDNA or gDNA.

The CDR3 length is 14 residues. Trimming took 0 bases from V and 6 from J, leaving 10 bases between them. Germline V gives CDR1 LGHNA, CDR2 YNFKEQ. The authors' processing: Using reference gene primer amplification, nucleated cell counts were estimated. Repertoires were generated with immunoSEQ multiplex PCR, while TCRdb's copy carries only in-frame clones and drops some. The V and J calls and the clone size are those of that table, but D and trimming were determined from the DNA. The sample consists of around 700,000 clones, 90% of them appearing once. The sequencing sample was made of peripheral blood. V gene TRBV4-2 combines with J gene TRBJ2-3; the D gene is possibly TRBD1 (6 bases). The receptor comes from a woman between 18 and 29 years old with acute or convalescent COVID-19. CDR3 nucleotides: TGTGCCAGCAGCCAAGATTGGGGGCGGGATACGCAGTATTTT. Amino acids: CASSQDWGRDTQYF.